The present T cell receptor (beta chain) was sequenced within a study of T cells in Graves' hyperthyroidism and ophthalmopathy. Study-wide findings and caveats: A model using 13 V-J features told ophthalmopathy apart from stable hyperthyroidism. Blood also carried most thyroid clonotypes expanded above 0.001.

Authors of the study amplified TCR beta CDR3 regions from RNA transcripts. The HTBI primer set served for first-round RT-PCR of the TCR CDR3. One entry per CDR3 protein, called by TCRdb with MiXCR from the multiplex PCR reads. The data hold 300,000 to 500,000 distinct CDR3 sequences, with over 13% observed a single time. This CDR3 spans 14 amino acids. The germline CDR1 and CDR2 sequences are SGHAT and FQNNGV. This clonotype was seen ten or more times. Its antigen is undetermined. The junction and the germline gene differ at one end; a read error may be behind it. Not enrolled were patients with uncontrolled infection, other autoimmune disease, pregnancy or lactation.

The sample consisted of blood. The chain couples TRBV11-2 to TRBJ1-1, with a weak D call TRBD1 (6 bases). This TCR was recovered from a man over 45 with Graves' ophthalmopathy. DNA for the CDR3: TGTGCCAGCAGCCTACGCAGGGGCTATAATGAAGCTTCCTTT. Its protein product is CASSLRRGYNEASF.